This T cell receptor (beta chain) was sequenced during a study of shared clonotypes between healthy human individuals. Tens of thousands of T cell genomes, or approximately 0.2 ug DNA, went into the sorted-subset replicate PCRs. Here immunoSEQ multiplex PCR was the method, and the copy in TCRdb shows in-frame clones only, minus some. The sample consists of hundreds of thousands of clones, 92% of them appearing once. V was cut by 1 base and J by 2 bases, with 12 bases left in between. Germline lookup yields CDR1 MGHRA and CDR2 YSYEKL. The CDR3 loop spans 15 amino acids. In the naive CD8 group, cells lacked CD45RO and were positively selected for CCR7, so terminally differentiated effector memory CD45RA+ cells were left out. Everyone who donated was a Caucasian adult who lived in Nashville, Tennessee.

The chain combines TRBV4-1 with TRBJ2-7; D gene unclear. The sample was naive CD8+ T cells sorted from blood. The clonotype comes from a man aged 25 to 40 in good health. CDR3 protein: CASSQVKGMPYEQYF. For the CDR3, the DNA is TGCGCCAGCAGCCAAGTAAAGGGAATGCCCTACGAGCAGTACTTC.